This TCR beta chain appears in the sequencing data of a study of blood T cell repertoires in COVID-19. Study overall: Spain, Italy and the United States supplied samples that represented acute and convalescent COVID-19.

The Seattle site enrolled patients during active infection and followed them longitudinally. The method was immunoSEQ multiplex PCR; TCRdb's version includes in-frame clones alone and lacks a portion of them. The table shows some 110,000 clones, with 75% to 85% occurring only once. This clonotype was sampled from a man at least 80 years old with COVID-19, enrolled during active disease. Material for sequencing was peripheral blood.

The DNA for the CDR3 is TGTGCCAGCAGTTCGGGACTAGAGACCTACGAGCAGTACTTC. This encodes CASSSGLETYEQYF. The V and J genes are TRBV6-5 and TRBJ2-7, with TRBD2 identical over 8 bases. The V gene's germline CDR1 is MNHEY and CDR2 SVGAGI. The length of the CDR3 is 14 residues. V was pared by 4 bases and J by 2 bases, with 4 bases of the junction left unmatched.